The rows below give T cell receptor beta chains drawn from one sample of a study of CD4 T cells in relation to SARS-CoV-2 and coronaviruses. Data came from immunoSEQ multiplex PCR; TCRdb stores just in-frame clones and leaves some out. The sample yields 55,000 to 75,000 clones, about 87% seen once. Sequencing was carried out using memory CD4+ T cells from PBMCs. Receptors were obtained from a human donor in good health. Each CDR3 is given with its conserved first and last residue. Fields, in order: V gene, J gene, clone size, D gene, CDR3 protein, CDR3 DNA. A D gene is named only where the DNA matches it firmly. Clone size is not always given. Where it is, it says once, few, many or a class for expanded clones.

V: TRBV5-1
J: TRBJ2-1
size: NA
D: NA
CDR3: CASSLDLAYNEQFF
DNA: TGCGCCAGCAGCTTGGATTTGGCCTACAATGAGCAGTTCTTC

V: TRBV19
J: TRBJ1-5
size: NA
D: NA
CDR3: CASSNSNQPQHF
DNA: TGTGCCAGTAGTAATAGCAATCAGCCCCAGCATTTT

V: TRBV7-9
J: TRBJ1-4
size: NA
D: TRBD1
CDR3: CASSLRQGSEKLFF
DNA: TGTGCCAGCAGCTTAAGACAGGGGAGTGAAAAACTGTTTTTT

V: TRBV7-9
J: TRBJ2-4
size: NA
D: TRBD2
CDR3: CASSLAPPGSSGGRDIQYF
DNA: TGTGCCAGCAGCTTAGCCCCTCCAGGGAGTAGCGGGGGTAGAGACATTCAGTACTTC

V: TRBV11-2
J: TRBJ2-3
size: NA
D: TRBD2
CDR3: CASSLIAGGLTDTQYF
DNA: TGTGCCAGCAGCTTAATAGCGGGAGGGTTGACAGATACGCAGTATTTT

V: TRBV28
J: TRBJ2-7
size: once
D: NA
CDR3: CASTLRGSYEQYF
DNA: TGTGCCAGCACCCTCCGGGGTTCCTACGAGCAGTACTTC

V: TRBV7-9
J: TRBJ1-5
size: NA
D: NA
CDR3: CASSLWGDQPQHF
DNA: TGTGCCAGCAGCTTATGGGGGGACCAGCCCCAGCATTTT

V: TRBV5-6
J: TRBJ2-2
size: NA
D: TRBD1
CDR3: CASSFLGQGQTGELFF
DNA: TGTGCCAGCAGCTTTCTGGGACAGGGGCAGACCGGGGAGCTGTTTTTT

V: TRBV27
J: TRBJ2-3
size: NA
D: NA
CDR3: CASSSLITDTQYF
DNA: TGTGCCAGCAGTTCTCTCATCACAGATACGCAGTATTTT

V: TRBV9
J: TRBJ1-1
size: once
D: NA
CDR3: CASSPRLPGTEAFF
DNA: TGTGCCAGCAGCCCTAGACTGCCCGGAACTGAAGCTTTCTTT

V: TRBV2
J: TRBJ1-5
size: NA
D: NA
CDR3: CASSEMVGDNQPQHF
DNA: TGTGCCAGCAGTGAAATGGTCGGGGACAATCAGCCCCAGCATTTT

V: TRBV5-1
J: TRBJ1-1
size: NA
D: NA
CDR3: CASSLTDAMNTEAFF
DNA: TGCGCCAGCAGCTTGACTGACGCTATGAACACTGAAGCTTTCTTT

V: TRBV6-2/TRBV6-3
J: TRBJ2-3
size: NA
D: NA
CDR3: CASSYSRDTQYF
DNA: TGTGCCAGCAGTTACTCAAGGGATACGCAGTATTTT

V: TRBV5-6
J: TRBJ1-6
size: NA
D: NA
CDR3: CASSPGGNRAPLHF
DNA: TGTGCCAGCAGCCCGGGGGGAAACCGGGCACCCCTCCACTTT

V: TRBV25-1
J: TRBJ2-7
size: NA
D: NA
CDR3: CASSNQGPYEQYF
DNA: TGTGCCAGCAGCAACCAGGGTCCCTACGAGCAGTACTTC

V: TRBV2
J: TRBJ1-2
size: NA
D: TRBD1
CDR3: CASGGTGKGYTF
DNA: TGTGCCAGCGGAGGGACAGGGAAGGGCTACACCTTC

V: TRBV5-5
J: TRBJ1-2
size: few
D: TRBD1
CDR3: CASTPGQYGYTF
DNA: TGTGCCAGCACCCCGGGACAGTATGGCTACACCTTC

V: TRBV25-1
J: TRBJ2-2
size: NA
D: TRBD1
CDR3: CASSETPGQGGTGELFF
DNA: TGTGCCAGCAGTGAAACGCCGGGACAGGGGGGCACCGGGGAGCTGTTTTTT

V: TRBV7-2
J: TRBJ1-2
size: NA
D: NA
CDR3: CASSLEGRGDYGYTF
DNA: TGTGCCAGCAGCTTAGAAGGCAGGGGAGACTATGGCTACACCTTC

V: TRBV20-1
J: TRBJ2-3
size: NA
D: NA
CDR3: CSASGWDTQYF
DNA: TGCAGCGCCTCGGGGTGGGATACGCAGTATTTT

V: TRBV19
J: TRBJ2-1
size: NA
D: TRBD2
CDR3: CASSTRRGGSYEQFF
DNA: TGTGCCAGTAGTACCCGCCGAGGCGGGAGCTATGAGCAGTTCTTC

V: TRBV3-1/TRBV3-2
J: TRBJ2-7
size: NA
D: TRBD2
CDR3: CASSQTEAFTGTSGTYEQYF
DNA: TGTGCCAGCAGCCAAACCGAAGCTTTTACCGGGACTAGCGGAACCTACGAGCAGTACTTC

V: TRBV7-9
J: TRBJ2-7
size: NA
D: NA
CDR3: CASSISTYEQYF
DNA: TGTGCCAGCAGCATATCGACCTACGAGCAGTACTTC

V: TRBV30
J: TRBJ1-2
size: NA
D: NA
CDR3: CAWKKDSPGYTF
DNA: TGTGCCTGGAAAAAGGACAGCCCCGGCTACACCTTC

V: TRBV15
J: TRBJ2-3
size: NA
D: TRBD2
CDR3: CATSGGGRQSSTDTQYF
DNA: TGTGCCACCAGCGGGGGGGGAAGGCAGTCCTCCACAGATACGCAGTATTTT

V: TRBV28
J: TRBJ2-5
size: NA
D: NA
CDR3: CASRGGGRETQYF
DNA: TGTGCCAGCAGGGGTGGAGGTCGGGAGACCCAGTACTTC

V: TRBV12-3/TRBV12-4
J: TRBJ1-5
size: medium-sized
D: NA
CDR3: CASSLSVNQPQHF
DNA: TGTGCCAGCAGTTTATCAGTCAATCAGCCCCAGCATTTT

V: TRBV7-9
J: TRBJ2-2
size: NA
D: TRBD2
CDR3: CASSLLAGTGELFF
DNA: TGTGCCAGCAGCTTACTAGCGGGCACCGGGGAGCTGTTTTTT

V: TRBV12-3/TRBV12-4
J: TRBJ1-2
size: NA
D: NA
CDR3: CASSKEGYGYTF
DNA: TGTGCCAGCAGCAAGGAGGGCTATGGCTACACCTTC

V: TRBV7-2
J: TRBJ2-7
size: few
D: NA
CDR3: CASSLVGYEQYF
DNA: TGTGCCAGCAGCTTAGTAGGTTACGAGCAGTACTTC

V: TRBV5-8
J: TRBJ2-7
size: NA
D: TRBD2
CDR3: CATNSGAQVSSYEQYF
DNA: TGTGCCACCAATAGCGGGGCCCAAGTTAGCTCCTACGAGCAGTACTTC

V: TRBV7-3
J: TRBJ2-1
size: once
D: NA
CDR3: CASSRAPGSYNEQFF
DNA: TGTGCCAGCAGCCGGGCCCCAGGGTCCTACAATGAGCAGTTCTTC

V: TRBV24-1
J: TRBJ2-7
size: NA
D: NA
CDR3: CATSHDSYEQYF
DNA: TGTGCCACCTCTCATGACAGCTACGAGCAGTACTTC

V: TRBV7-9
J: TRBJ2-1
size: NA
D: TRBD2
CDR3: CASRQTSGRSGYNEQFF
DNA: TGTGCCAGCAGACAGACTAGCGGGAGGTCCGGCTACAATGAGCAGTTCTTC

V: TRBV30
J: TRBJ1-4
size: NA
D: NA
CDR3: CAWSQQDAWEKLFF
DNA: TGTGCCTGGAGCCAACAGGATGCTTGGGAAAAACTGTTTTTT

V: TRBV7-9
J: TRBJ2-1
size: NA
D: NA
CDR3: CASSERLGSYNEQFF
DNA: TGTGCCAGCAGCGAACGATTGGGTTCCTACAATGAGCAGTTCTTC

V: TRBV5-1
J: TRBJ1-2
size: NA
D: NA
CDR3: CASSGDTANYGYTF
DNA: TGCGCCAGCAGCGGTGACACAGCTAACTATGGCTACACCTTC

V: TRBV5-1
J: TRBJ2-2
size: NA
D: NA
CDR3: CASSLAQGGSNTGELFF
DNA: TGCGCCAGCAGCTTGGCCCAGGGGGGTTCGAACACCGGGGAGCTGTTTTTT

V: TRBV30
J: TRBJ2-3
size: few
D: NA
CDR3: CAASSGYTDTQYF
DNA: TGTGCCGCCTCAAGCGGGTACACAGATACGCAGTATTTT

V: TRBV3-1/TRBV3-2
J: TRBJ2-3
size: NA
D: NA
CDR3: CASSTLGVTQYF
DNA: TGTGCCAGCAGCACACTAGGGGTTACGCAGTATTTT

V: TRBV7-8
J: TRBJ2-7
size: few
D: NA
CDR3: CASSRSGNEQYF
DNA: TGTGCCAGCAGCCGCTCAGGGAACGAGCAGTACTTC